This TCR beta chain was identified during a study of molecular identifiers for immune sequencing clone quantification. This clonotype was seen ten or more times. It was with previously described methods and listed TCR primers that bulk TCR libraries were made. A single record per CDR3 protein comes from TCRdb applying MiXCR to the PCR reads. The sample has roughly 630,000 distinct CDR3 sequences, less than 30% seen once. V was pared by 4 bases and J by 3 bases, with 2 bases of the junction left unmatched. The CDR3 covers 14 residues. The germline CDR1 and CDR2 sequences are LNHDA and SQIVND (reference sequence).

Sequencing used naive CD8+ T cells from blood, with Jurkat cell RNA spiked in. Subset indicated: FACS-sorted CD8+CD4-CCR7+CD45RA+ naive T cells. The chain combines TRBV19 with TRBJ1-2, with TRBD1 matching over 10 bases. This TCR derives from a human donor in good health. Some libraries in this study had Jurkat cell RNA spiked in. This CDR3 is CASSKGTGDYGYTF. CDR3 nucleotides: TGTGCCAGTAGTAAGGGGACAGGGGACTATGGCTACACCTTC.